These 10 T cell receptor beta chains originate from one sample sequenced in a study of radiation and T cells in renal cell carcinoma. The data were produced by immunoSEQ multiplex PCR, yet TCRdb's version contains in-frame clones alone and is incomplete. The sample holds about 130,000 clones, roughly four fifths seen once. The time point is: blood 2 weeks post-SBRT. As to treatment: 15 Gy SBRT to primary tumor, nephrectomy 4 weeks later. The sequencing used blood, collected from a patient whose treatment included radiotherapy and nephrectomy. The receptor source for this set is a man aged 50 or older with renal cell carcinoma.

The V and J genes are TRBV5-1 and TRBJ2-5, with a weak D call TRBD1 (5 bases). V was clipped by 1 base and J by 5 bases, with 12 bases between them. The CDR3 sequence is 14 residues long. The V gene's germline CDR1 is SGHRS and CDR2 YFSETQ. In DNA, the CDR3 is TGCGCCAGCAGCTTGAGCCCAGCAGGGGAGACCCAGTACTTC. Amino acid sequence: CASSLSPAGETQYF.

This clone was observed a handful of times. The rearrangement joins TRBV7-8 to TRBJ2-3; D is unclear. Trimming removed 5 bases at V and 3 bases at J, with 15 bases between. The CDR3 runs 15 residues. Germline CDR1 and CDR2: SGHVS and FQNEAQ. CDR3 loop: CASSPRPGGTDTQYF. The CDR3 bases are TGTGCCAGCAGCCCCCGACCGGGTGGGACAGATACGCAGTATTTT.

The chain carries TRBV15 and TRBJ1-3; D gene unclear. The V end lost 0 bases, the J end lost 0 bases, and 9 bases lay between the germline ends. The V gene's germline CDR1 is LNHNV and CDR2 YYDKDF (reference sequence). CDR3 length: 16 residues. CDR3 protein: CATSREVGLSGNTIYF. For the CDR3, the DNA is TGTGCCACCAGCAGAGAAGTTGGTCTCTCTGGAAACACCATATATTTT.

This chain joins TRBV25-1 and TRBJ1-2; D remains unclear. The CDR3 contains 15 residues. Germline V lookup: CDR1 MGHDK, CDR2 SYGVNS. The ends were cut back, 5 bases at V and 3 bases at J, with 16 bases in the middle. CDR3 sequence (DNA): TGTGCCAGCAGTCCCCTCTTGGAGGTGGACTATGGCTACACCTTC. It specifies CASSPLLEVDYGYTF.

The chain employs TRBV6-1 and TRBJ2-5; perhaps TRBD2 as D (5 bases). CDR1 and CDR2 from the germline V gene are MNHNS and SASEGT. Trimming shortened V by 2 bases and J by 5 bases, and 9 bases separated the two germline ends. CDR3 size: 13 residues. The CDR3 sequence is CASSEYERETQYF. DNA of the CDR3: TGTGCCAGCAGTGAATACGAGCGGGAGACCCAGTACTTC.

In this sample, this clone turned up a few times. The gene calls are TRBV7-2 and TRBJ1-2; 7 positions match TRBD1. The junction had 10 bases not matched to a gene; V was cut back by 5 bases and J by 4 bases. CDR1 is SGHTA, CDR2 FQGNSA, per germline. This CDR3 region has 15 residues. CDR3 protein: CASSQGDTRSYGYTF. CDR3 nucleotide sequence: TGTGCCAGCAGCCAGGGGGACACCCGGAGCTATGGCTACACCTTC.

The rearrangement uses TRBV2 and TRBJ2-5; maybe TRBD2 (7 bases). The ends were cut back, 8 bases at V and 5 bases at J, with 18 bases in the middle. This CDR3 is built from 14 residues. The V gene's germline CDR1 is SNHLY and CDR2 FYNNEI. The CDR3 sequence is CASGGRGPEETQYF. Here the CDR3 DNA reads TGTGCCAGCGGAGGGCGGGGGCCTGAGGAGACCCAGTACTTC.

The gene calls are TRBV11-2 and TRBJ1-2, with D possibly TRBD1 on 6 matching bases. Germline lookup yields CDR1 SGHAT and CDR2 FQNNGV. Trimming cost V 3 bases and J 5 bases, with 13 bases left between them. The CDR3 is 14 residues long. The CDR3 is CASSLSGARYGYTF. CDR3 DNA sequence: TGTGCCAGCAGCTTGTCAGGGGCAAGGTATGGCTACACCTTC.

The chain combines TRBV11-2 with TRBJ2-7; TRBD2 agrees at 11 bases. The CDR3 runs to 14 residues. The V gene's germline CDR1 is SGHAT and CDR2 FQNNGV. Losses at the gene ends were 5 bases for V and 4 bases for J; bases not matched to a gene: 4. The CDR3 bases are TGTGCCAGCAGCCATTGGACTAGCGGGTACGAGCAGTACTTC. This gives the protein CASSHWTSGYEQYF.

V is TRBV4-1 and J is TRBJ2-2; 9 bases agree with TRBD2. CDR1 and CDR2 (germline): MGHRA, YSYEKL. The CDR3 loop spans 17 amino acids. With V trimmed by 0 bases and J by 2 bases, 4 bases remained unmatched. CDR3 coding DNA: TGCGCCAGCAGCCAAGAGATGCGGGGGGGCAACACCGGGGAGCTGTTTTTT. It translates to CASSQEMRGGNTGELFF.